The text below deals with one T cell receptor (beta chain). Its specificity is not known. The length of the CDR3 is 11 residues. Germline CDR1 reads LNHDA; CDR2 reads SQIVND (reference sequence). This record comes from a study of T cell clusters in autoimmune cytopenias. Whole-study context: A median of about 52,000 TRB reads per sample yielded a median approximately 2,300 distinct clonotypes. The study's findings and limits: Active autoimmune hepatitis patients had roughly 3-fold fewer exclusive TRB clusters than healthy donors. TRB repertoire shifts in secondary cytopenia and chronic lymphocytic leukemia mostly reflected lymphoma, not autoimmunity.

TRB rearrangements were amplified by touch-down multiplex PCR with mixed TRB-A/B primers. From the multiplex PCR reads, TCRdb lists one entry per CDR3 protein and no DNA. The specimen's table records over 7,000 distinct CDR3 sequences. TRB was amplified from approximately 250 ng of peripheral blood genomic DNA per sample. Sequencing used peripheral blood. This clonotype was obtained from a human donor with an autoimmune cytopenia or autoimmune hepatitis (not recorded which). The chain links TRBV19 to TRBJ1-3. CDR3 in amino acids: CASMAGNTIYF.